These 17 T cell receptor beta chains came from one sample sequenced in a study of regulatory T cells in long-lasting Graves disease. Time point: newly diagnosed GD, antithyroid drugs for less than 3 months. The TCR library was prepared using RNA isolated from PBMCs. Relying on iRepertoire HTBI primers and Arm-PCR of CDR3 regions, the team built TCR beta libraries. TCRdb fed the multiplex PCR reads into MiXCR, producing one record per CDR3 protein. Counted here are under 250,000 distinct CDR3 sequences, around 19% occurring once; the ten biggest clones make up 10% to 15%. This sample also appeared in a second study, on T cells in Graves' hyperthyroidism and ophthalmopathy.

Sequenced material: peripheral blood mononuclear cells (PBMCs), taken at new diagnosis, from a patient treated with antithyroid drugs. The receptors here all came from a woman in her twenties or thirties with Graves disease.

There are many counts of this clonotype. The chain carries TRBV24-1 and TRBJ2-7; 9 bases agree with TRBD1. CDR3 size: 16 residues. Germline trimming cut 10 bases from V and 0 bases from J; bases unmatched to any gene: 12. Germline loops: CDR1 KGHDR, CDR2 SFDVKD. CDR3 amino acids: CATTGQGLAYSYEQYF. CDR3 DNA sequence: TGTGCCACGACGGGACAGGGTTTAGCGTACTCCTACGAGCAGTACTTC.

This clonotype was counted at least ten times. The chain joins TRBV10-1 to TRBJ1-1; D not resolved. Deletions cut 3 bases from V and 4 bases from J, with 9 bases between. The CDR3 has 13 residues. CDR1 is WNHNN and CDR2 is SYGVQD in the germline V gene (reference sequence). This chain's CDR3 is CASSEGMGTEAFF. The DNA for the CDR3 is TGCGCCAGCAGTGAAGGGATGGGCACTGAAGCTTTCTTT.

This clonotype was observed at least ten times. A read error may explain this, as a much larger clone is one base away. The chain combines TRBV2 with TRBJ2-3; 8 bases fit TRBD1. Trimming removed 5 bases from V and 6 bases from J; junction bases left unmatched: 7. The CDR3 sequence is 14 residues long. Per the germline V gene, CDR1 is SNHLY and CDR2 is FYNNEI. This CDR3 reads CASSRTGLSDTQYF. In DNA, the CDR3 is TGTGCCAGCAGTAGGACAGGGCTCAGCGATACGCAGTATTTT.

The chain has TRBV20-1 and TRBJ2-7; 9 nucleotides match TRBD1. The V segment lost 6 bases and the J segment 0 bases; nucleotides outside the gene matches: 9. Looked up from germline, CDR1 is DFQATT and CDR2 is SNEGSKA (reference sequence). This CDR3 contains 15 residues. Written as DNA, the CDR3 is TGCAGTGCCCCTGGACAGGGGTCCCCCTCCTACGAGCAGTACTTC. Translating it yields CSAPGQGSPSYEQYF.

At least ten counts were recorded for this clonotype. V gene TRBV3-1 combines with J gene TRBJ2-1, with D uncertain. Looked up from germline, CDR1 is LGHDT and CDR2 is YNNKEL (reference sequence). The V end was cut by 4 bases, the J end by 7 bases, with 17 bases between. The CDR3 has 15 residues. The CDR3, as DNA: TGTGCCAGCAGCCCCGAGGTGACCTTGGGGAATGAGCAGTTCTTC. This encodes CASSPEVTLGNEQFF.

This clonotype showed up many times. The chain's CDR3 is CASSQDKWGANTGELFF. CDR3 coding DNA: TGCGCCAGCAGCCAAGATAAGTGGGGGGCGAACACCGGGGAGCTGTTTTTT. V usage is TRBV4-1 and J usage is TRBJ2-2, with D maybe TRBD2 (6 bases). Trimming cost V 0 bases and J 0 bases, with 11 bases left between them. The CDR3 is 17 residues long. The germline V gene encodes CDR1 MGHRA and CDR2 YSYEKL.

The chain uses TRBV15 and TRBJ1-5; D unclear. V gave up 4 bases and J gave up 0 bases, with 10 bases separating them. This CDR3 comprises 15 residues. The germline gives CDR1 LNHNV, CDR2 YYDKDF (reference sequence). CDR3 sequence: CATSIQPYSNQPQHF. CDR3 DNA: TGTGCCACCAGCATTCAGCCCTATAGCAATCAGCCCCAGCATTTT.

This clonotype was observed many times. Here the CDR3 reads CASYRDYYNEQFF. DNA of the CDR3: TGTGCCAGTTACCGGGACTATTACAATGAGCAGTTCTTC. The chain couples TRBV6-1 to TRBJ2-1; TRBD2 matches at 7 bases. There are 13 residues in the CDR3. Germline V gene data show CDR1 as MNHNS and CDR2 as SASEGT. The junction had 6 bases not matched to a gene; V was cut back by 9 bases and J by 4 bases.

This clonotype was seen at least ten times. This chain uses TRBV2 with TRBJ1-5, with D perhaps TRBD1 (5 bases). The CDR3 is 15 residues long. Germline V CDR1 and CDR2: SNHLY, FYNNEI. V was shortened by 0 bases and J by 6 bases, with 12 bases between the two germline ends. The CDR3 nucleotides read TGTGCCAGCAGTGAAGCGTGGGGACGGTCTCAGCCCCAGCATTTT. Translated, it gives CASSEAWGRSQPQHF.

This clonotype occurred a few times. The rearrangement joins TRBV9 to TRBJ1-1; D gene uncertain. The CDR3 covers 15 residues. V lost 4 bases to trimming and J lost 4 bases, with 17 bases between them. Germline values: CDR1 SGDLS, CDR2 YYNGEE. The CDR3 DNA is TGTGCCAGCAGCCCCCGTTCGATCTCGGGCACTGAAGCTTTCTTT. Residues: CASSPRSISGTEAFF.

Regarding this clonotype: Because it lacks the conserved phenylalanine or tryptophan at the end, this CDR3 is likely a read error. The chain uses TRBV10-2 and TRBJ1-5; a possible D gene is TRBD1 (5 bases). With 8 bases removed from V and 0 bases from J, the gap between germline ends came to 11 bases. Germline lookup yields CDR1 WSHSY and CDR2 SAAADI. This CDR3 spans 14 amino acids. The chain's CDR3 is CASGGVYSNQPQHY. CDR3 sequence (DNA): TGCGCCAGCGGAGGGGTGTATAGCAATCAGCCCCAGCATTAT.

This clonotype has ten or more counts. The chain recombines TRBV6-1 with TRBJ2-3; 10 positions match TRBD2. In germline, CDR1 is MNHNS, CDR2 SASEGT. The J segment lost 5 bases and the V segment lost 0 bases, leaving 2 bases of the junction unmatched. The CDR3 extends over 15 amino acids. The CDR3 region is CASSEASGRLDTQYF. The CDR3 bases are TGTGCCAGCAGTGAAGCTAGCGGGAGGTTAGATACGCAGTATTTT.

V is TRBV19 and J is TRBJ1-6, with 7 bases lining up with TRBD1. J lost 0 bases, V lost 6 bases, and 5 bases had no gene match. Germline V gives CDR1 LNHDA, CDR2 SQIVND (reference sequence). The CDR3 consists of 16 residues. This chain's CDR3 is CASRGQMSSYNSPLHF. CDR3 in DNA: TGTGCCAGTAGGGGACAGATGAGCTCCTATAATTCACCCCTCCACTTT.

Many counts were recorded for this clonotype. This sequence joins TRBV7-2 and TRBJ1-2; 10 bases are shared with TRBD1. Germline V gene lookup returns CDR1 SGHTA and CDR2 FQGNSA. Losses at the gene ends were 1 base for V and 6 bases for J; bases not matched to a gene: 5. CDR3 length: 15 amino acids. The chain's CDR3 is CASSLGQDRGNGYTF. DNA for the CDR3: TGTGCCAGCAGCTTAGGACAGGACAGGGGGAATGGCTACACCTTC.

The table lists this clonotype with a few counts. V and J are TRBV7-9 and TRBJ2-1; 7 bases match TRBD1. Trimming removed 7 bases from V and 6 bases from J; junction bases left unmatched: 12. The germline V gene has CDR1 SEHNR and CDR2 FQNEAQ (reference sequence). CDR3 size: 15 residues. As DNA, the CDR3 is TGTGCCAGCACCCGCACAGGGGAAGAGGGCAATGAGCAGTTCTTC. Translation gives CASTRTGEEGNEQFF.

This clonotype was seen repeatedly, ten times or more. The J gene is TRBJ2-5, the V gene TRBV28; D is possibly TRBD2 (5 bases). Germline-derived CDR1 and CDR2 are MDHEN and SYDVKM. The CDR3 length is 15 residues. V lost 7 bases to trimming and J lost 4 bases, with 19 bases between them. CDR3 region: CASTSMGSGPETQYF. CDR3 DNA sequence: TGTGCCAGCACCTCGATGGGGAGCGGCCCAGAGACCCAGTACTTC.

The V gene is TRBV6-2 or TRBV6-3, the J gene TRBJ2-1; perhaps TRBD1 as D (6 bases). The CDR3 consists of 17 residues. Germline V gene lookup returns CDR1 MNHEY and CDR2 SVGEGT. The germline V and J ends were trimmed by 3 bases and 6 bases, with 21 bases remaining between them. DNA of the CDR3: TGTGCCAGCAGTTATGGGCTACAGGGACCCGCTCCCAATGAGCAGTTCTTC. Protein product: CASSYGLQGPAPNEQFF.